This T cell receptor (beta chain) was recovered during a study of blood T cell repertoires in COVID-19. Produced via immunoSEQ multiplex PCR; TCRdb's table is partial and in-frame only. The sample has 330,000 or so clones; about nine tenths are singletons. Germline CDR1 is LGHDT and CDR2 is YNNKEL (reference sequence). J gave up 10 bases and V 1 base, and 6 bases lay outside the gene matches. This CDR3 has 14 residues. The rearrangement links TRBV3-1 (or the pseudogene TRBV3-2) to TRBJ1-4; TRBD1 matches 7 bases. The sequenced sample consisted of PBMCs or T cells enriched from blood (not recorded which). The receptor comes from a woman in her thirties who had been exposed to COVID-19. CDR3 DNA: TGTGCCAGCAGCCAAGGACAGGGTGTAGGAAAACTGTTTTTT. Translation gives CASSQGQGVGKLFF.